Following are 11 T cell receptor beta chains from one sample sequenced in a study of blood T cell repertoires in COVID-19. The table came from immunoSEQ multiplex PCR; TCRdb's copy has only in-frame clones and leaves some out. The sample carries 210,000 or so clones, 65% to 85% recorded once. Sequenced input: PBMCs or T cells enriched from blood (not recorded which). The receptor source for this set is a man younger than 40 with acute COVID-19.

The gene calls are TRBV7-3 and TRBJ2-3; 8 positions agree with TRBD2. This CDR3 region has 16 residues. Germline V lookup: CDR1 SGHTA, CDR2 FQGTGA. After removal of 0 bases from V and 5 bases from J, the junction contained 7 bases not matched to a gene. The CDR3, as DNA: TGTGCCAGCAGCTTAACGCCGGGGGGGCGAGGAGATACGCAGTATTTT. It yields the protein CASSLTPGGRGDTQYF.

The chain couples TRBV19 to TRBJ1-2; TRBD1 might be the D (5 bases). In germline, CDR1 is LNHDA, CDR2 SQIVND (reference sequence). The CDR3 has 15 amino acids. Between the trimmed V and J ends, which lost 1 base and 2 bases, there was a span of 11 bases. CDR3 sequence (DNA): TGTGCCAGTAGTATAGCGGGGGTAACGAACTATGGCTACACCTTC. Translating it yields CASSIAGVTNYGYTF.

The chain joins TRBV5-5 to TRBJ1-2; TRBD1 matches 9 bases. The CDR3 length is 18 residues. V was clipped by 3 bases and J by 3 bases; unmatched bases: 15. CDR1 SGHKS and CDR2 YYEKEE come from the germline V gene (reference sequence). This CDR3 is CASSSVFRDRVRDYGYTF. As DNA, the CDR3 is TGTGCCAGCAGCTCCGTTTTCCGGGACAGGGTACGAGACTATGGCTACACCTTC.

This chain uses TRBV30 with TRBJ1-2; a weak D match, TRBD1 (5 bases). The CDR3 is 15 amino acids. Trimming left V 0 bases short and J 5 bases short, with 16 bases between. CDR1 GTSNPN and CDR2 SVGIG come from the germline V gene (reference sequence). CDR3 nucleotides: TGTGCCTGGAGTGTAGGGCAGGGTCTTAGGTATGGCTACACCTTC. Protein sequence: CAWSVGQGLRYGYTF.

This clone occurred once. The chain recombines TRBV30 with TRBJ2-7, with TRBD1 identical over 9 bases. J was trimmed by 3 bases and V by 5 bases; bases with no gene match: 2. The CDR3 sequence is 12 residues long. Germline V gene data show CDR1 as GTSNPN and CDR2 as SVGIG (reference sequence). CDR3: CAWDRGNYEQYF. For the CDR3, the DNA is TGTGCCTGGGACAGGGGGAACTACGAGCAGTACTTC. The full variable domain, its missing parts supplied by reference TRBV30 and TRBJ2-7, is SQTIHQWPATLVQPVGSPLSLECTVEGTSNPNLYWYRQAAGRGLQLLFYSVGIGQISSEVPQNLSASRPQDRQFILSSKKLLLSDSGFYLCAWDRGNYEQYFGPGTRLTVT.

The chain uses TRBV5-4 and TRBJ2-2, with 9 bases identical to TRBD1. Germline-derived CDR1 and CDR2 are SGHNT and YYREEE (reference sequence). The junction had 4 bases not matched to a gene; V was cut back by 7 bases and J by 0 bases. CDR3 length: 15 amino acids. The CDR3 reads CASGWTGANTGELFF. The CDR3 coding sequence is TGTGCCAGCGGCTGGACAGGGGCGAACACCGGGGAGCTGTTTTTT. The complete variable domain, with remaining parts taken from reference TRBV5-4 and TRBJ2-2, reads ETGVTQSPTHLIKTRGQQVTLRCSSQSGHNTVSWYQQALGQGPQFIFQYYREEENGRGNFPPRFSGLQFPNYSSELNVNALELDDSALYLCASGWTGANTGELFFGEGSRLTVL.

The chain uses TRBV28 and TRBJ1-4; D is unclear. The germline V gene has CDR1 MDHEN and CDR2 SYDVKM. The CDR3 runs 14 residues. Trimming stripped 6 bases from V and 8 bases from J, with 16 bases between. The CDR3: CASSRDSTGEKLFF. The CDR3 DNA reads as TGTGCCAGCAGCCGCGACTCTACTGGGGAAAAACTGTTTTTT.

The chain employs TRBV5-5 and TRBJ1-1, with D possibly matching TRBD1 (6 bases). The germline V gene encodes CDR1 SGHKS and CDR2 YYEKEE (reference sequence). The CDR3 sequence is 15 residues long. V lost 3 bases and J 0 bases, leaving 12 bases between the germline ends. Here the CDR3 reads CASSSTGILNTEAFF. In DNA, the CDR3 is TGTGCCAGCAGCTCCACAGGGATTCTGAACACTGAAGCTTTCTTT.

The genes are TRBV6-2 or TRBV6-3 and TRBJ2-5; D is possibly TRBD2 (6 bases). The V end was cut by 5 bases, the J end by 5 bases, with 9 bases between. The CDR3 covers 12 residues. Looked up from germline, CDR1 is MNHEY and CDR2 is SVGEGT. CDR3 in amino acids: CASSLAGETQYF. The CDR3 DNA sequence: TGTGCCAGCAGTCTGGCGGGGGAGACCCAGTACTTC.

The chain links TRBV4-1 to TRBJ2-3; a weak D match, TRBD2 (5 bases). Germline V gives CDR1 MGHRA, CDR2 YSYEKL. The CDR3 covers 15 residues. V was trimmed by 1 base and J by 1 base, leaving 9 bases between them. The CDR3 reads CASSQGGSGTDTQYF. In nucleotides, the CDR3 is TGCGCCAGCAGCCAAGGCGGTAGCGGCACAGATACGCAGTATTTT.

This chain joins TRBV5-1 and TRBJ2-2, with 8 bases lining up with TRBD2. CDR1 and CDR2 from the germline V gene are SGHRS and YFSETQ. With 3 bases clipped from V and 4 bases from J, the junction kept 5 bases outside the gene matches. This CDR3 spans 15 amino acids. DNA for the CDR3: TGCGCCAGCAGCTCCGGGACTAGGGCCACCGGGGAGCTGTTTTTT. It is translated as CASSSGTRATGELFF. The full variable domain, rest sourced from reference TRBV5-1 and TRBJ2-2, is KAGVTQTPRYLIKTRGQQVTLSCSPISGHRSVSWYQQTPGQGLQFLFEYFSETQRNKGNFPGRFSGRQFSNSRSEMNVSTLELGDSALYLCASSSGTRATGELFFGEGSRLTVL.